This is a list of T cell receptor beta chains from one sample in a study of regulatory T cells in long-lasting Graves disease. TCRdb re-called the multiplex PCR reads with MiXCR, one entry per CDR3 protein. The table includes 300,000 to 500,000 distinct CDR3 sequences, roughly 20% detected once. Sequenced material: peripheral blood mononuclear cells (PBMCs), taken when the disease was refractory, from a patient treated with antithyroid drugs. The receptors shown here come from a female donor with Graves disease. Each CDR3 is given with its conserved first and last residue. The D gene is left open where the match is weak. Not all rows give a size; the values are once, few, many and, for expanded clones, a class.

V gene	clone size	D gene	J gene	CDR3 protein	CDR3 DNA
TRBV12-3/TRBV12-4	many	-	TRBJ2-2	CASSFRGDTGELFF	TGTGCCAGCAGTTTTCGTGGTGATACCGGGGAGCTGTTTTTT
TRBV6-1	-	-	TRBJ1-4	CASKGTGEKLFF	TGTGCCAGCAAGGGCACAGGAGAAAAACTGTTTTTT
TRBV5-6	few	-	TRBJ1-1	CASSLAGTRNTEAFF	TGTGCCAGCAGCTTGGCCGGGACAAGGAACACTGAAGCTTTCTTT
TRBV9	many	-	TRBJ2-7	CASSVGTDLRDEQYF	TGTGCCAGCAGCGTAGGGACAGACCTCCGGGACGAGCAGTACTTC
TRBV11-2	many	TRBD1	TRBJ1-1	CASSVLDRVNTEAFF	TGTGCCAGCAGCGTCTTGGACAGGGTGAACACTGAAGCTTTCTTT
TRBV27	-	TRBD2	TRBJ2-3	CASSPSRLAGGHSSTDTQYF	TGTGCCAGCAGTCCCTCCCGTTTAGCGGGAGGCCACTCTAGCACAGATACGCAGTATTTT
TRBV7-9	many	TRBD1	TRBJ1-2	CASSPQETGGYGYTF	TGTGCCAGCAGCCCTCAAGAGACAGGGGGTTATGGCTACACCTTC
TRBV20-1	-	-	TRBJ1-2	CGAIWGNDYGYTF	TGCGGTGCTATCTGGGGTAACGACTATGGCTACACTTTC
TRBV12-3/TRBV12-4	many	TRBD2	TRBJ2-5	CASSLAGGETQYF	TGTGCCAGCAGCTTAGCGGGGGGAGAGACCCAGTACTTC
TRBV19	many	TRBD2	TRBJ2-5	CASSLRLAGVQETQYF	TGTGCCAGTAGTCTCCGACTAGCGGGGGTCCAAGAGACCCAGTACTTC
TRBV7-2	-	-	TRBJ2-7	CAGSLGGAGEQYF	TGTGCCGGCAGCTTAGGGGGGGCTGGGGAGCAGTACTTC
TRBV7-6	-	-	TRBJ2-1	CASSLRWEFEQFF	TGTGCCAGCAGCCTTAGGTGGGAGTTTGAGCAGTTCTTC
TRBV7-8	many	-	TRBJ2-7	CASSLVDRYSYEQYF	TGTGCCAGCAGCTTAGTGGACAGATACTCCTACGAGCAGTACTTC
TRBV3-1	few	-	TRBJ1-1	CASSRPLGGRGTEAFF	TGTGCCAGCAGCCGCCCTTTGGGCGGCAGGGGTACTGAAGCTTTCTTT
TRBV13	many	TRBD2	TRBJ2-7	CASSSSSGGREQYF	TGTGCCAGCAGCTCTTCTAGCGGGGGGCGGGAGCAGTACTTC
TRBV6-1	many	TRBD1	TRBJ2-2	CASRSRDRAGLAGELFF	TGTGCCAGCAGGTCCCGGGACAGGGCGGGATTGGCCGGGGAGCTGTTTTTT
TRBV7-9	once	-	TRBJ1-3	CASSSPEEDWGNTIYF	TGTGCCAGCAGCTCCCCGGAAGAGGACTGGGGAAACACCATATATTTT
TRBV6-9	many	-	TRBJ2-5	CASSSNLGQTQYF	TGTGCCAGCAGTTCCAACCTGGGACAGACCCAGTACTTC
TRBV6-2/TRBV6-3	-	-	TRBJ2-2	CASSPETGANTGELFF	TGTGCCAGCAGTCCTGAGACAGGAGCCAACACCGGGGAGCTGTTTTTT
TRBV2	many	TRBD1	TRBJ1-5	CASSVIGQGVQPQHF	TGTGCCAGCAGTGTGATCGGACAGGGTGTTCAGCCCCAGCATTTT
TRBV4-2	few	-	TRBJ2-7	CASSQGGSGGPYEQYF	TGTGCCAGCAGCCAAGGGGGGTCAGGGGGGCCCTACGAGCAGTACTTC
TRBV5-5	-	-	TRBJ1-1	CASSFSLENTEAFF	TGTGCCAGCAGCTTTTCGTTGGAGAACACTGAAGCTTTCTTT
TRBV13	-	TRBD2	TRBJ2-7	CASSSPGEREKGEQYF	TGTGCCAGCAGCTCCCCGGGGGAGCGGGAGAAGGGCGAGCAGTACTTC
TRBV7-3	few	TRBD1	TRBJ2-2	CASSFGQGGSGELFF	TGTGCCAGCAGCTTCGGACAGGGAGGATCCGGGGAGCTGTTTTTT
TRBV11-2	few	-	TRBJ2-7	CASSLGGIASYEQYF	TGTGCCAGCAGCTTAGGAGGCATAGCCTCCTACGAGCAGTACTTC
TRBV6-5	many	TRBD1	TRBJ2-7	CASSLSVGTGAEQYF	TGTGCCAGCAGTTTATCCGTCGGGACAGGCGCCGAGCAGTACTTC
TRBV7-9	many	-	TRBJ1-2	CASSVDLAINYGYTF	TGTGCCAGCAGCGTAGACTTGGCGATCAACTATGGCTACACCTTC